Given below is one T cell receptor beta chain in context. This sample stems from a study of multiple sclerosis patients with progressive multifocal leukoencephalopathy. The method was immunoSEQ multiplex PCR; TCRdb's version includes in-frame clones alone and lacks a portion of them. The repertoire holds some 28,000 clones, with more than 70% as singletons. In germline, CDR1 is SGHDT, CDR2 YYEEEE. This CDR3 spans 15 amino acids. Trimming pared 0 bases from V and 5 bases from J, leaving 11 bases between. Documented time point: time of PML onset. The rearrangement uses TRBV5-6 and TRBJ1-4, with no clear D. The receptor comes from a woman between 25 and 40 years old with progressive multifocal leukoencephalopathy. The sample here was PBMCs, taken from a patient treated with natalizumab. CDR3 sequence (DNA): TGTGCCAGCAGCTTGGGTGCGACGATCAATGAAAAACTGTTTTTT. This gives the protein CASSLGATINEKLFF.